This T cell receptor beta chain emerged from a study of blood T cells in healthy people across ages (dated by TCRdb to between 2014 and 2017). About the investigation overall: In model experiments, template switching captured roughly one uniquely barcoded TCR beta cDNA molecule for every two T cells. To track age-related changes in TCR beta repertoire diversity, the study relied on deep sequencing normalized with unique cDNA molecular identifiers. Four age groups were formed from the donors: young (average approximately 16 years), middle-aged (approximately 39), aged (about 68) and long-lived (less than 85). To avoid experimental bias, donors of different ages were randomly spread across the sequencing lanes. For two donors (one aged 18 to 30 and one aged 80 or older), the study analyzed two additional independent replicas of 1 million unique cDNA reads from the same blood draw. What the work shows at the level of the full study, not this receptor alone: The percentage of naive T cells measured by flow cytometry correlated strongly with observed TCR beta diversity. Compared with the aged group, more naive CD4+ T cells, fewer expanded clones and increased TCR diversity were shown by the long-lived group, suggesting age selection. Estimates of total diversity from one million sequenced T cells were regarded as lower bounds and underestimates. Because profiling used bulk unsorted PBMCs, naive and antigen-experienced compartments could not be compared conclusively. Donor CMV infection status was unknown, potentially confounding age-related changes in expanded clonotypes. Observed TCR beta diversity per million T cells fell roughly linearly with age, and a significant reduction was already apparent by age roughly 41.

On this clonotype: Which antigen it targets is not known. No qualities accompany the bases; no much larger clone lies one base away.

Libraries were constructed by 5' RACE. Sequencing relied on an Illumina HiSeq 2500. A second PCR of about 7 to 12 cycles was run with a J-beta primer mix and a sample-barcoded 5' primer. A unique molecular identifier was introduced onto each TCR beta cDNA molecule by a template-switch 5' adaptor carrying 12 random nucleotides. Each sample yielded at least 3 million CDR3-containing paired-end reads. First-strand cDNA synthesis was performed from all RNA using the Mint cDNA synthesis kit, with priming by a TRBC-specific oligonucleotide. Following uracil-DNA glycosylase treatment, all cDNA underwent a first 18-cycle PCR with the universal primers M1SS and BC2_uni_R. In the authors' own workflow: Each sample was normalized by randomly selecting 1 million high-quality reads, each carrying a distinct molecular identifier. Instead of being binned into consensus sequences, reads with shared molecular identifiers were discarded. MiTCR, with a Q25 quality threshold and the strictest error-elimination algorithm, was used for CDR3 identification, clonotype clustering and error correction. Lower-bound total TCR beta diversity was estimated with a nonparametric unseen species model using Euler transformation. TCRdb cleaned the public reads at Q25 with fastp, built clones with MiXCR and kept in-frame beta chains. Each entry is one CDR3 protein sequence, shown with its most common DNA and genes. The V and J calls come from TCRdb's annotation, not from the publication. Within this sample are fewer than 800,000 distinct CDR3 sequences, with roughly 20% of them counted one time only. The ten largest account for roughly 3.9% of the sample.

Donors were a few dozen systemically healthy Caucasian individuals from Russia aged 6 to 90 years. Each donor gave ten milliliters of peripheral blood, drawn into EDTA-treated Vacutainer tubes. Ficoll-Paque density-gradient centrifugation was used to isolate PBMCs, with at least 6.5 million per sample. Total RNA, at least 6 micrograms per sample, was extracted from PBMCs with Trizol reagent. The percentages of naive CD45RAhigh/CD27high T cells were determined by flow cytometry on a PBMC aliquot from every donor. There are 18 amino acids in the CDR3, from cysteine to phenylalanine inclusive. Here the CDR3 DNA is all that survives: 54 bases in frame from base 1. The V end loses 0 bases and the J end loses 2 bases, and a stretch of 23 bases separates them. Based on the germline V gene (reference sequence), the CDR1 and CDR2 sequences are DFQATT and SNEGSKA.

The chain links TRBV20-1 with TRBJ2-7; the D gene could be either TRBD1 or TRBD2, each agreeing at 6 bases. The sequence was obtained from a man between 65 and 80 years old in good health. The material sequenced was blood. The CDR3 is CSARDRELRGAGPYEQYF. DNA sequence: TGCAGTGCTAGAGACCGAGAGCTTAGGGGGGCAGGTCCCTACGAGCAGTACTTC.